What follows are 31 T cell receptor beta chains derived from one specimen sequenced in a study of lymphopenia after photon versus proton radiotherapy. TCRdb's table, derived via immunoSEQ multiplex PCR, lists solely in-frame clones and lacks some. The table includes 150,000 or so clones, roughly nine tenths detected once. The source was peripheral blood, collected from a patient treated with photon-based radiotherapy. Source of these receptors: a man aged 50 to 60 with gastric cancer.

The V gene is TRBV7-9, the J gene TRBJ2-3; TRBD1 matches 7 bases. This CDR3 region has 17 residues. CDR1 SEHNR and CDR2 FQNEAQ come from the germline V gene (reference sequence). Trimming took 1 base from V and 3 from J; bases not matched to a gene: 10. DNA for the CDR3: TGTGCCAGCAGCTTAGGACAGGGTTTGTCGGGAACAGATACGCAGTATTTT. Encoded protein: CASSLGQGLSGTDTQYF.

The V and J genes are TRBV19 and TRBJ2-6; TRBD1 might be the D (6 bases). This CDR3 comprises 16 residues. V was cut by 3 bases and J by 0 bases, with 9 bases left in between. The germline V gene has CDR1 LNHDA and CDR2 SQIVND (reference sequence). The CDR3 nucleotides read TGTGCCAGTAGTATTAGGACAGCCTCTGGGGCCAACGTCCTGACTTTC. This gives the protein CASSIRTASGANVLTF. Supplemented by reference TRBV19 and TRBJ2-6, the full variable domain reads DGGITQSPKYLFRKEGQNVTLSCEQNLNHDAMYWYRQDPGQGLRLIYYSQIVNDFQKGDIAEGYSVSREKKESFPLTVTSAQKNPTAFYLCASSIRTASGANVLTFGAGSRLTVL.

The J gene is TRBJ2-7, the V gene TRBV6-5, with D tentatively TRBD1 (6 bases). V was trimmed by 0 bases and J by 6 bases, leaving 12 bases between them. The CDR3 has 14 residues. CDR1 is MNHEY, CDR2 SVGAGI, per germline. CDR3 in amino acids: CASSYSSGAGEQYF. The DNA of the CDR3 is TGTGCCAGCAGTTACTCGTCAGGGGCGGGCGAGCAGTACTTC.

This clone was seen at least ten times. This sequence joins TRBV6-5 and TRBJ2-5; TRBD2 matches at 10 bases. The trim removed 6 bases at V and 0 bases at J, leaving 4 bases unmatched. The CDR3 contains 15 residues. Germline CDR1 and CDR2: MNHEY and SVGAGI. The CDR3 DNA is TGTGCCAGCAGACCTGGACTAGCGGACCAAGAGACCCAGTACTTC. Protein product: CASRPGLADQETQYF.

V gene TRBV11-3 combines with J gene TRBJ2-7; D is possibly TRBD2 (5 bases). CDR3 size: 13 residues. Germline V CDR1 and CDR2: SGHNT, YENEEA. V was pared by 5 bases and J by 6 bases, with 14 bases between. The CDR3 region has the DNA TGTGCCAGCAGCAAGTCGGGATTGCCCGAGCAGTACTTC. It is translated as CASSKSGLPEQYF.

The chain is built from TRBV6-5 and TRBJ2-2, with 7 bases lining up with TRBD1. The CDR3 sequence is 13 residues long. From germline, CDR1 is MNHEY and CDR2 SVGAGI. Trimming took 6 bases from V and 6 from J; bases not matched to a gene: 4. CDR3 loop: CASRRQGSGELFF. The CDR3 nucleotides are TGTGCCAGCAGGCGACAGGGCTCCGGGGAGCTGTTTTTT.

The rearrangement links TRBV7-9 to TRBJ2-1; TRBD1 matches 8 bases. V trimming: 7 bases; J trimming: 8 bases; junction bases outside the gene matches: 13. Germline V gene data show CDR1 as SEHNR and CDR2 as FQNEAQ (reference sequence). The CDR3 totals 15 residues. CDR3: CASTEGQGARDEQFF. Written as DNA, the CDR3 is TGTGCCAGCACAGAGGGTCAGGGGGCTAGGGATGAGCAGTTCTTC.

Details on this clone: This CDR3 is also generated by other DNA sequences in the sample. The rearrangement uses TRBV5-4 and TRBJ2-3; TRBD1 matches 8 bases. The CDR3 extends over 15 amino acids. V shed 0 bases and J 2 bases; nucleotides not matched to a gene: 2. The germline gives CDR1 SGHNT, CDR2 YYREEE (reference sequence). DNA for the CDR3: TGTGCCAGCAGCTTGGACAGGGGGGTCACAGATACGCAGTATTTT. This encodes CASSLDRGVTDTQYF.

The rearrangement joins TRBV2 to TRBJ1-1, with a tentative D call TRBD1 (6 bases). Deletions cut 6 bases from V and 4 bases from J, with 12 bases between. Germline V CDR1 and CDR2: SNHLY, FYNNEI. The CDR3 runs 13 residues. The CDR3: CASSLGGITEAFF. In DNA, the CDR3 is TGTGCCAGCAGCCTAGGGGGAATCACTGAAGCTTTCTTT.

Only a few counts were recorded for this clone. The CDR3 loop is CASSPDRGITIYF. CDR3 coding DNA: TGTGCCAGCAGTCCGGACAGGGGGATCACCATATATTTT. J is TRBJ1-3 and V is TRBV6-5, with 10 bases fitting TRBD1. CDR1 is MNHEY and CDR2 is SVGAGI in the germline V gene. V lost 5 bases to trimming and J lost 9 bases; unmatched junction nucleotides: 4. CDR3 length: 13 residues.

The chain joins TRBV2 to TRBJ2-3, with 12 bases aligning to TRBD2. Germline V gives CDR1 SNHLY, CDR2 FYNNEI. V gave up 9 bases and J gave up 6 bases; unmatched junction bases: 10. The CDR3 is 15 residues long. CDR3 sequence: CASGGLAGPRDTQYF. The DNA for the CDR3 is TGTGCCAGTGGTGGACTAGCGGGACCGAGGGATACGCAGTATTTT.

This clone has a single count. The chain carries TRBV11-2 and TRBJ2-5; D may be TRBD1 or TRBD2 (5 bases each). CDR1 and CDR2 (germline): SGHAT, FQNNGV. The V gene lost 8 bases and the J gene lost 2 bases, with 18 bases spanning the gap. The CDR3 extends over 15 amino acids. CDR3 residues: CASGPGTYRQETQYF. The CDR3 DNA sequence: TGTGCCAGCGGACCCGGGACCTACCGACAAGAGACCCAGTACTTC.

In this sample, this clone turned up a few times. The CDR3 coding sequence is TGTGCCAGCAGTTTAGGGAATCAGCCCCAGCATTTT. This sequence encodes CASSLGNQPQHF. The genes are TRBV28 and TRBJ1-5; D is uncertain. Germline V gene data show CDR1 as MDHEN and CDR2 as SYDVKM. CDR3 length: 12 residues. V shed 2 bases and J shed 4 bases, with 3 bases lying between them. Complete variable domain (other parts from reference TRBV28 and TRBJ1-5): DVKVTQSSRYLVKRTGEKVFLECVQDMDHENMFWYRQDPGLGLRLIYFSYDVKMKEKGDIPEGYSVSREKKERFSLILESASTNQTSMYLCASSLGNQPQHFGDGTRLSIL.

The chain employs TRBV18 and TRBJ2-7; tentative D call: TRBD1 (6 bases). CDR1 KGHSH and CDR2 LQKENI come from the germline V gene. The V gene lost 2 bases and the J gene lost 1 base, with 9 bases spanning the gap. The CDR3 contains 14 residues. This chain's CDR3 is CASSPTGQSYEQYF. The CDR3 DNA reads as TGTGCCAGCTCACCAACCGGACAGTCCTACGAGCAGTACTTC.

The rearrangement uses TRBV28 and TRBJ1-2, with 9 bases that match TRBD1. This CDR3 has 15 amino acids. The trim removed 1 base at V and 7 bases at J, leaving 7 bases unmatched. CDR1 and CDR2 from the germline V gene are MDHEN and SYDVKM. The CDR3 sequence: CASSLFTGGEIGYTF. The DNA for the CDR3 is TGTGCCAGCAGTTTATTCACAGGGGGCGAAATTGGCTACACCTTC.

The chain couples TRBV7-6 to TRBJ1-1; D ambiguous. From germline, CDR1 is SGHVS and CDR2 FNYEAQ. CDR3 length: 14 residues. V was clipped by 3 bases and J by 3 bases, with 11 bases between them. The CDR3 DNA sequence: TGTGCCAGCAGCTTTCCCTACACGGACACTGAAGCTTTCTTT. Residues: CASSFPYTDTEAFF.

The chain uses TRBV28 and TRBJ2-7; TRBD2 might be the D (5 bases). Germline values: CDR1 MDHEN, CDR2 SYDVKM. CDR3 length equals 15 residues. Trimming cost V 8 bases and J 3 bases, with 20 bases left between them. The CDR3 here is CASSQRGTGGYEQYF. The CDR3 bases are TGTGCCAGCTCCCAACGGGGTACGGGCGGCTACGAGCAGTACTTC.

The V gene is TRBV6-5, the J gene TRBJ2-5; D is uncertain. Trimming took off 0 bases at V and 1 base at J, with 6 bases between the two ends. This CDR3 is 14 amino acids long. The germline V gene encodes CDR1 MNHEY and CDR2 SVGAGI. The CDR3, as DNA: TGTGCCAGCAGTTACTCGACGTCCCAAGAGACCCAGTACTTC. Protein product: CASSYSTSQETQYF.

The CDR3 protein is CASSTPRDREGEKLFF. CDR3 nucleotides: TGTGCCAGCTCAACTCCACGAGACAGGGAAGGCGAAAAACTGTTTTTT. The rearrangement links TRBV18 to TRBJ1-4; 7 bases fit TRBD1. This CDR3 comprises 16 residues. CDR1 KGHSH and CDR2 LQKENI come from the germline V gene. The V gene end was trimmed by 5 bases and the J gene end by 8 bases; junction bases not matched to a gene: 14.

The V gene is TRBV19, the J gene TRBJ1-2; D is undetermined. CDR1 LNHDA and CDR2 SQIVND come from the germline V gene (reference sequence). The CDR3 covers 14 residues. V gave up 7 bases and J gave up 7 bases, with 19 bases separating them. As DNA, the CDR3 is TGTGCCAGTAAAAGGACGGGATACGAGACTGGCTACACCTTC. As protein: CASKRTGYETGYTF.

The chain employs TRBV7-2 and TRBJ2-7, with 7 positions matching TRBD2. This CDR3 region has 15 residues. With V trimmed by 5 bases and J by 6 bases, 13 bases remained unmatched. Looked up from germline, CDR1 is SGHTA and CDR2 is FQGNSA. The DNA of the CDR3 is TGTGCCAGCAGCCCCACCGGGACGGGAGGCACCGAGCAGTACTTC. It yields the protein CASSPTGTGGTEQYF.

This chain links TRBV5-1 with TRBJ1-5; a possible D gene is TRBD1 (6 bases). Germline V lookup: CDR1 SGHRS, CDR2 YFSETQ. V was pared by 3 bases and J by 5 bases, with 12 bases between. The CDR3 has 14 residues. This CDR3 reads CASSSGELDQPQHF. The CDR3 bases are TGCGCCAGCAGCTCAGGGGAGCTGGATCAGCCCCAGCATTTT.

CDR3: CASNHGRQGEGGLGNTEAFF. CDR3 DNA sequence: TGTGCCAGTAATCATGGCCGACAGGGTGAGGGTGGACTGGGGAACACTGAAGCTTTCTTT. V and J are TRBV19 and TRBJ1-1; 7 nucleotides match TRBD1. The CDR3 loop spans 20 amino acids. J was trimmed by 1 base and V by 7 bases; bases with no gene match: 24. From germline, CDR1 is LNHDA and CDR2 SQIVND (reference sequence). The full variable domain, in which reference TRBV19 and TRBJ1-1 provide the parts outside the CDR3, is DGGITQSPKYLFRKEGQNVTLSCEQNLNHDAMYWYRQDPGQGLRLIYYSQIVNDFQKGDIAEGYSVSREKKESFPLTVTSAQKNPTAFYLCASNHGRQGEGGLGNTEAFFGQGTRLTVV.

The chain links TRBV11-2 to TRBJ1-1; TRBD1 aligns across 12 bases. V shed 5 bases and J 1 base; nucleotides not matched to a gene: 2. Looked up from germline, CDR1 is SGHAT and CDR2 is FQNNGV. The length of the CDR3 is 15 residues. In DNA form, the CDR3 reads TGTGCCAGCAGCCAGGGACAGGGGGCGAACACTGAAGCTTTCTTT. It yields the protein CASSQGQGANTEAFF.

In its sample, this clone was seen a few times. The chain couples TRBV19 to TRBJ2-2; 9 bases fit TRBD1. The CDR3 contains 14 residues. J lost 4 bases, V lost 10 bases, and 7 bases had no gene match. Germline V gives CDR1 LNHDA, CDR2 SQIVND (reference sequence). The CDR3: CAIFGTGFTGELFF. The CDR3 region has the DNA TGTGCCATCTTCGGGACAGGGTTCACCGGGGAGCTGTTTTTT.

The chain employs TRBV6-1 and TRBJ2-7; unclear D gene. Looked up from germline, CDR1 is MNHNS and CDR2 is SASEGT. V gave up 6 bases and J gave up 1 base, with 10 bases separating them. The CDR3 consists of 13 residues. This CDR3 reads CASSLVPSYEQYF. CDR3 coding DNA: TGTGCCAGCAGCCTCGTCCCTTCCTACGAGCAGTACTTC.

The chain couples TRBV5-6 to TRBJ1-2, with TRBD1 matching 7 bases. Germline-derived CDR1 and CDR2 are SGHDT and YYEEEE. There are 13 residues in the CDR3. J lost 6 bases, V lost 6 bases, and 8 bases had no gene match. The CDR3 sequence: CASNERGRDGYTF. CDR3 nucleotide sequence: TGTGCCAGCAACGAAAGGGGGCGGGATGGCTACACCTTC.

V gene TRBV30 combines with J gene TRBJ2-1; no firm D call. Germline assignment: CDR1 GTSNPN and CDR2 SVGIG (reference sequence). CDR3 length equals 15 residues. Trimming left V 2 bases short and J 0 bases short, with 11 bases between. The CDR3 region is CAWSPGSRSYNEQFF. In DNA, the CDR3 is TGTGCCTGGAGTCCTGGAAGCCGCTCCTACAATGAGCAGTTCTTC.

The chain joins TRBV18 to TRBJ2-5; tentatively, D is TRBD1 (5 bases). Trimming removed 2 bases at V and 9 bases at J, with 13 bases between. There are 13 residues in the CDR3. Germline values: CDR1 KGHSH, CDR2 LQKENI. The DNA for the CDR3 is TGTGCCAGCTCACCAAGTGCCTCCAGGGCCCAGTACTTC. Translation: CASSPSASRAQYF.

V and J are TRBV27 and TRBJ2-7; D gene unclear. The ends were cut back, 4 bases at V and 2 bases at J, with 15 bases in the middle. Germline loops: CDR1 MNHEY, CDR2 SMNVEV (reference sequence). This CDR3 has 15 amino acids. DNA for the CDR3: TGTGCCAGCAGTTCGCCGACGACTTATACCTACGAGCAGTACTTC. This sequence encodes CASSSPTTYTYEQYF.

The chain has TRBV28 and TRBJ2-1; D might be TRBD1 or TRBD2, each matching 5 bases. Germline CDR1 reads MDHEN; CDR2 reads SYDVKM. This CDR3 is 11 amino acids long. The V end was cut by 4 bases, the J end by 10 bases, with 8 bases between. CDR3 nucleotide sequence: TGTGCCAGCAGTTATCGGGGCGAGCAGTTCTTC. Translated, it gives CASSYRGEQFF.